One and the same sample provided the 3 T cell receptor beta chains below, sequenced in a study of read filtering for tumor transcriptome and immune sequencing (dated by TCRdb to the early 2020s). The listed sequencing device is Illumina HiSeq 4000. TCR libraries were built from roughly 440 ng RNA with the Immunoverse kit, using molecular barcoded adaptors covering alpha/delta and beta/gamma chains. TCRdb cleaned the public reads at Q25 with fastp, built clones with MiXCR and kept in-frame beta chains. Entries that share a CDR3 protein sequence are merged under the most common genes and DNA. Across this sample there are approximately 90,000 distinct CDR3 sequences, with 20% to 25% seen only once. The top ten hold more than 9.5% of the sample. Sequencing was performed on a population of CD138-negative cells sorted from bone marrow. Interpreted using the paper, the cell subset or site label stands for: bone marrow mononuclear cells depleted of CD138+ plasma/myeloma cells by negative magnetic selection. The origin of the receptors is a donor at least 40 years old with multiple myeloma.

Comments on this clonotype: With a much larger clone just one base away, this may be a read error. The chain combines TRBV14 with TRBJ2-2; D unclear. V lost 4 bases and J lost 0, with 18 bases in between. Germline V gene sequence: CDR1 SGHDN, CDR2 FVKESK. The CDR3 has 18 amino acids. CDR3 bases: TGTGCCAGCAGCCGAGGAAGGAATGTCCTCACGAACACCGGGGAGCTGTTTTTT. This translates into CASSRGRNVLTNTGELFF.

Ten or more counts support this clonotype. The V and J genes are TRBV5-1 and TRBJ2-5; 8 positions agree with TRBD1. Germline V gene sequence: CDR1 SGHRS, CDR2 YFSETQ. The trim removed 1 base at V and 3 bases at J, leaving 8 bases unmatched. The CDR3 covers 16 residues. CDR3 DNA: TGCGCCAGCAGCTTGAGTGGGCAGGGGGCCGAAGAGACCCAGTACTTC. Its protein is CASSLSGQGAEETQYF. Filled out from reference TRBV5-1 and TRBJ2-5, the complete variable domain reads KAGVTQTPRYLIKTRGQQVTLSCSPISGHRSVSWYQQTPGQGLQFLFEYFSETQRNKGNFPGRFSGRQFSNSRSEMNVSTLELGDSALYLCASSLSGQGAEETQYFGPGTRLLVL.

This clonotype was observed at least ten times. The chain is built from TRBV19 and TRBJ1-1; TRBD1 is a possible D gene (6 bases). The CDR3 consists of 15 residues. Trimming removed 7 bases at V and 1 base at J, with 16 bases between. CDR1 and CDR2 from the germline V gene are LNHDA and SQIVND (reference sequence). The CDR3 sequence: CASNGGPRGNTEAFF. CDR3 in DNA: TGTGCCAGTAACGGGGGCCCAAGGGGGAACACTGAAGCTTTCTTT.